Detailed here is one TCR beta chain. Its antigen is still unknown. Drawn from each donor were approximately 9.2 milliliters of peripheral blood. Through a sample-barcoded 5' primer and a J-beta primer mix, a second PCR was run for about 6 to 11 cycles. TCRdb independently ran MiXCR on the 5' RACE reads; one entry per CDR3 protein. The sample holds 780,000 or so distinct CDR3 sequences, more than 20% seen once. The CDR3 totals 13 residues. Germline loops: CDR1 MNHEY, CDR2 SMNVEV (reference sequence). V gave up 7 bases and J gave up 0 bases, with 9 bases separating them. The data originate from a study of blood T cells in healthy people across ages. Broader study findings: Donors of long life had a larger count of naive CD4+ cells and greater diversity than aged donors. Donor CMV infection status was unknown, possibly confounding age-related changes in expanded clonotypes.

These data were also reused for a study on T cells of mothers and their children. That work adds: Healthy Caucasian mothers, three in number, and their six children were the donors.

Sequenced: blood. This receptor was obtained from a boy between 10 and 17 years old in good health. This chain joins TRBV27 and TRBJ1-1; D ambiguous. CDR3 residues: CASKEGMNTEAFF. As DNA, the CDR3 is TGTGCCAGCAAGGAAGGGATGAACACTGAAGCTTTCTTT.